Listed here are 29 T cell receptor beta chains from one sample, sequenced in a study of blood T cell repertoires in COVID-19. Generated by immunoSEQ multiplex PCR, the TCRdb table keeps only in-frame clones and is missing some. The sample shows hundreds of thousands of clones, about 90% of them seen only once. Sequencing was done on a sample of peripheral blood. All receptors come from a woman in her sixties or seventies with COVID-19, enrolled during active disease.

J is TRBJ1-2 and V is TRBV9, with 7 bases aligning to TRBD1. Germline trimming cut 9 bases from V and 7 bases from J; bases unmatched to any gene: 21. CDR3 size: 16 residues. Germline V gene lookup returns CDR1 SGDLS and CDR2 YYNGEE. In DNA, the CDR3 is TGTGCCACCACCCACGGGGGGGCAGGGGGGCTAGGTGGCTACACCTTC. This gives the protein CATTHGGAGGLGGYTF.

The rearrangement uses TRBV9 and TRBJ1-1; TRBD1 matches 7 bases. The CDR3 is made up of 16 amino acids. V shed 3 bases, J shed 1 base, and the junction held 9 bases outside the gene matches. Germline V gene data show CDR1 as SGDLS and CDR2 as YYNGEE. Here the CDR3 reads CASSARSGTENTEAFF. CDR3 sequence (DNA): TGTGCCAGCAGCGCACGATCCGGGACAGAGAACACTGAAGCTTTCTTT.

The gene calls are TRBV27 and TRBJ2-3, with D maybe TRBD2 (7 bases). Per the germline V gene, CDR1 is MNHEY and CDR2 is SMNVEV (reference sequence). The CDR3 consists of 16 residues. The germline V and J ends were trimmed by 5 bases and 2 bases, with 17 bases remaining between them. This CDR3 is CASSEGGLIFTDTQYF. Written as DNA, the CDR3 is TGTGCCAGCAGTGAGGGGGGGCTGATTTTCACAGATACGCAGTATTTT.

This rearrangement joins TRBV5-8 to TRBJ1-1; D unclear. This CDR3 spans 13 amino acids. From germline, CDR1 is SGHTS and CDR2 YDEGEE. Trimming removed 5 bases from V and 11 bases from J, with 19 bases in between. CDR3 loop: CASRPFSEGGAFF. CDR3 nucleotide sequence: TGTGCCAGCAGACCTTTTTCCGAGGGTGGGGCTTTCTTT.

The chain is built from TRBV30 and TRBJ2-7, with D possibly being TRBD1 (6 bases). The germline gives CDR1 GTSNPN, CDR2 SVGIG (reference sequence). The CDR3 totals 12 residues. V lost 1 base and J 6 bases, leaving 10 bases between the germline ends. CDR3 nucleotides: TGTGCCTGGAGTGGAGCAGGGGCCGAGCAGTACTTC. It codes for CAWSGAGAEQYF.

The gene calls are TRBV7-3 and TRBJ1-1; D is undetermined. V dropped 3 bases and J dropped 0 bases, with 11 bases sitting between them. Germline CDR1 and CDR2: SGHTA and FQGTGA. The CDR3 consists of 15 residues. For the CDR3, the DNA is TGTGCCAGCAGCTTTGGACTAGGTGTGAACACTGAAGCTTTCTTT. The encoded protein is CASSFGLGVNTEAFF.

V and J are TRBV7-9 and TRBJ2-1; D might be TRBD1 (5 bases). V was pared by 5 bases and J by 5 bases, with 19 bases between. This CDR3 has 16 residues. Per the germline V gene, CDR1 is SEHNR and CDR2 is FQNEAQ (reference sequence). CDR3 region: CASSREAGREDNEQFF. The DNA for the CDR3 is TGTGCCAGCAGCCGCGAGGCAGGCAGGGAAGACAATGAGCAGTTCTTC.

This chain connects TRBV12-3 or TRBV12-4 to TRBJ1-6; 7 bases are a match to TRBD1. CDR3 length: 13 residues. The V segment lost 4 bases and the J segment 10 bases; nucleotides outside the gene matches: 4. As DNA, the CDR3 is TGTGCCAGCAGTTCCCGACAGGGCTCACCCCTCCACTTT. It specifies CASSSRQGSPLHF.

V gene TRBV28 combines with J gene TRBJ1-5; D gene unclear. The CDR3 extends over 15 amino acids. V gave up 3 bases and J gave up 4 bases, with 13 bases separating them. CDR1 is MDHEN, CDR2 SYDVKM, per germline. The CDR3 DNA reads as TGTGCCAGCAGTTTGCGTCGGGAGCAGAATCAGCCCCAGCATTTT. Protein: CASSLRREQNQPQHF.

This chain connects TRBV3-1 (or the pseudogene TRBV3-2) to TRBJ1-2; maybe TRBD1 (5 bases). The CDR3 is made up of 13 amino acids. CDR1 and CDR2 (germline): LGHDT, YNNKEL (reference sequence). The V end was cut by 1 base, the J end by 5 bases, with 8 bases between. CDR3 residues: CASSQVPGYGYTF. The CDR3, as DNA: TGTGCCAGCAGCCAAGTCCCAGGGTATGGCTACACCTTC.

The V gene is TRBV6-1, the J gene TRBJ1-1; D may be TRBD1 (6 bases). The CDR3 has 15 residues. The V end was cut by 1 base, the J end by 7 bases, with 16 bases between. Germline loops: CDR1 MNHNS, CDR2 SASEGT. The CDR3 DNA reads as TGTGCCAGCAGTGAAGAAGCAGGGGCTTATATTGAAGCTTTCTTT. Protein product: CASSEEAGAYIEAFF.

The V gene is TRBV27, the J gene TRBJ1-2; D is possibly TRBD1 (5 bases). The germline V gene encodes CDR1 MNHEY and CDR2 SMNVEV (reference sequence). V was clipped by 3 bases and J by 6 bases, with 26 bases between them. The CDR3 consists of 18 residues. The CDR3 here is CASSLEPPKRGIFNGYTF. Here the CDR3 DNA reads TGTGCCAGCAGTTTGGAGCCCCCAAAAAGGGGAATTTTTAATGGCTACACCTTC.

The rearrangement joins TRBV9 to TRBJ1-5, with a weak D call TRBD1 (6 bases). The CDR3 has 15 amino acids. The germline V gene has CDR1 SGDLS and CDR2 YYNGEE. Trimming cost V 0 bases and J 5 bases, with 12 bases left between them. The CDR3 region is CASSVAPGVDQPQHF. The CDR3 nucleotides are TGTGCCAGCAGCGTAGCCCCAGGGGTTGATCAGCCCCAGCATTTT.

The chain links TRBV9 to TRBJ1-2; 7 nucleotides line up with TRBD1. V gave up 3 bases and J gave up 0 bases; unmatched junction bases: 8. This CDR3 comprises 16 residues. Germline CDR1 SGDLS, CDR2 YYNGEE. CDR3 loop: CASSARDSASNYGYTF. CDR3 nucleotide sequence: TGTGCCAGCAGCGCTAGGGACAGTGCCTCTAACTATGGCTACACCTTC.

V and J are TRBV5-1 and TRBJ2-5; possibly TRBD2 for D (6 bases). The ends were cut back, 1 base at V and 2 bases at J, with 9 bases in the middle. CDR3 length equals 14 residues. Germline V gives CDR1 SGHRS, CDR2 YFSETQ. In DNA, the CDR3 is TGCGCCAGCAGCTTGTCACGGGGGCAAGAGACCCAGTACTTC. Translating it yields CASSLSRGQETQYF.

This clone was seen only once. This chain uses TRBV29-1 with TRBJ1-2; 9 bases match TRBD1. The V and J ends lost 7 bases and 6 bases, in that order; junction bases with no gene match: 6. Germline CDR1 and CDR2: SQVTM and ANQGSEA. This CDR3 has 12 amino acids. This chain's CDR3 is CSAWTGEHGYTF. As DNA, the CDR3 is TGCAGCGCTTGGACAGGGGAACATGGCTACACCTTC.

The J gene is TRBJ1-1, the V gene TRBV5-8, with 7 nucleotides matching TRBD1. CDR1 and CDR2 (germline): SGHTS, YDEGEE. J lost 3 bases, V lost 5 bases, and 10 bases had no gene match. The CDR3 is 15 amino acids. The CDR3 sequence is CASRGGQTAYTEAFF. The CDR3 DNA follows: TGTGCCAGCAGGGGGGGACAGACGGCCTACACTGAAGCTTTCTTT.

The V gene is TRBV4-2, the J gene TRBJ1-4, with 10 bases aligning to TRBD1. This CDR3 is built from 14 residues. Germline CDR1 reads LGHNA; CDR2 reads YNFKEQ. V lost 3 bases and J lost 8; bases outside the gene matches: 3. CDR3 loop: CASSHQDRGEKLFF. The CDR3, as DNA: TGTGCCAGCAGCCACCAGGACAGGGGGGAAAAACTGTTTTTT.

V is TRBV7-9 and J is TRBJ2-5; D remains ambiguous. CDR1 SEHNR and CDR2 FQNEAQ come from the germline V gene (reference sequence). V gave up 1 base and J gave up 7 bases, with 4 bases separating them. This CDR3 is 11 amino acids long. CDR3 loop: CASSLGATQYF. The CDR3, as DNA: TGTGCCAGCAGCTTAGGGGCGACCCAGTACTTC.

This chain links TRBV10-3 with TRBJ1-3, with D tentatively TRBD1 (6 bases). CDR3 length equals 16 residues. V lost 2 bases to trimming and J lost 0 bases, with 11 bases between them. Germline-derived CDR1 and CDR2 are ENHRY and SYGVKD. The CDR3 sequence: CAISEAGAISGNTIYF. The DNA of the CDR3 is TGTGCCATCAGTGAGGCAGGGGCCATCTCTGGAAACACCATATATTTT.

J is TRBJ2-3 and V is TRBV7-2, with TRBD2 identical over 7 bases. Germline V gives CDR1 SGHTA, CDR2 FQGNSA. The junction had 7 bases not matched to a gene; V was cut back by 3 bases and J by 4 bases. The CDR3 is made up of 15 amino acids. CDR3 in amino acids: CASSLNQGLADTQYF. CDR3 bases: TGTGCCAGCAGCTTGAATCAAGGACTAGCAGATACGCAGTATTTT.

The chain carries TRBV6-5 and TRBJ1-1; no clear D. V gave up 2 bases and J gave up 3 bases, with 7 bases separating them. The CDR3 has 13 residues. The germline V gene has CDR1 MNHEY and CDR2 SVGAGI. The CDR3 DNA reads TGTGCCAGCAGTTACGCCGGGGACACTGAAGCTTTCTTT. Residues: CASSYAGDTEAFF.

The CDR3 DNA is TGTGCCAGCAGTGAATGGGCGGGGACAGAAACAGATACGCAGTATTTT. Amino acid sequence: CASSEWAGTETDTQYF. The rearrangement links TRBV2 to TRBJ2-3, with a possible D match to TRBD1 (7 bases). The CDR3 length is 16 residues. Trimming shortened V by 2 bases and J by 3 bases, and 15 bases separated the two germline ends. CDR1 is SNHLY and CDR2 is FYNNEI in the germline V gene.

The chain joins TRBV19 to TRBJ2-7; D is perhaps TRBD2 (5 bases). There are 13 residues in the CDR3. V was clipped by 9 bases and J by 0 bases, with 12 bases between them. From germline, CDR1 is LNHDA and CDR2 SQIVND (reference sequence). The CDR3 nucleotides are TGTGCCAGCCGACCGGGAACCTCCTACGAGCAGTACTTC. As protein: CASRPGTSYEQYF.

The rearrangement uses TRBV4-2 and TRBJ2-2; 7 bases are shared with TRBD2. This CDR3 is built from 15 residues. Germline CDR1 is LGHNA and CDR2 is YNFKEQ. The V gene end was trimmed by 1 base and the J gene end by 4 bases; junction bases not matched to a gene: 3. DNA of the CDR3: TGTGCCAGCAGCCAAGTTCCGGGGGGCACCGGGGAGCTGTTTTTT. Protein sequence: CASSQVPGGTGELFF.

This chain uses TRBV5-1 with TRBJ2-7; TRBD1 might be the D (5 bases). The CDR3 has 13 amino acids. Trimming took 5 bases from V and 2 from J, leaving 11 bases between them. Germline loops: CDR1 SGHRS, CDR2 YFSETQ. DNA of the CDR3: TGCGCCAGCAGTTCGACAGTTACCTACGAGCAGTACTTC. Amino acid sequence: CASSSTVTYEQYF. The whole variable domain, remainder taken from reference TRBV5-1 and TRBJ2-7, is KAGVTQTPRYLIKTRGQQVTLSCSPISGHRSVSWYQQTPGQGLQFLFEYFSETQRNKGNFPGRFSGRQFSNSRSEMNVSTLELGDSALYLCASSSTVTYEQYFGPGTRLTVT.

Of note for this clone: This sample also contains other DNA sequences that code for the same CDR3. CDR3 residues: CAWSGGRTEAFF. Written as DNA, the CDR3 is TGTGCCTGGTCAGGAGGCAGGACTGAAGCTTTCTTT. This chain uses TRBV30 with TRBJ1-1; D is unclear. The length of the CDR3 is 12 residues. Trimming shortened V by 5 bases and J by 5 bases, and 12 bases separated the two germline ends. The germline V gene encodes CDR1 GTSNPN and CDR2 SVGIG (reference sequence).

The chain carries TRBV4-1 and TRBJ1-5, with 10 bases matching TRBD1. Looked up from germline, CDR1 is MGHRA and CDR2 is YSYEKL. The V and J ends lost 3 bases and 3 bases, in that order; junction bases with no gene match: 5. This CDR3 spans 16 amino acids. CDR3 region: CASSQETGGINQPQHF. CDR3 in DNA: TGCGCCAGCAGCCAGGAGACAGGGGGCATCAATCAGCCCCAGCATTTT.

The chain uses TRBV5-8 and TRBJ2-5; 7 bases fit TRBD2. J was trimmed by 4 bases and V by 4 bases; bases with no gene match: 13. Germline-derived CDR1 and CDR2 are SGHTS and YDEGEE. This CDR3 contains 16 residues. The DNA of the CDR3 is TGTGCCAGCAGCCCCCGGGGGGAGGGACTGGGAGAGACCCAGTACTTC. It specifies CASSPRGEGLGETQYF.